This passage covers 28 T cell receptor beta chains from one sample sequenced in a study of cytomegalovirus exposure and HLA in healthy donors. It was with 60 Vbeta and 13 Jbeta primers that the PCR ran. Assay used: immunoSEQ multiplex PCR; TCRdb lists only in-frame clones, some missing. Of around 150,000 clones listed, 70% to 80% are singletons. The specimen was PBMCs. The receptors shown here come from a man aged 25 to 45 in good health and CMV-seronegative.

This clone is a singleton in its sample. The chain combines TRBV12-5 with TRBJ2-7, with D unclear. Germline V CDR1 and CDR2: LGHNT, FRNRAP. This CDR3 contains 9 residues. Trimming stripped 10 bases from V and 4 bases from J, with 5 bases between. CDR3 amino acids: CAICYEQYF. The CDR3, as DNA: TGTGCTATCTGTTACGAGCAGTACTTC.

This clone was seen a handful of times. The rearrangement links TRBV4-2 to TRBJ2-7, with TRBD1 identical over 9 bases. The CDR3 is 15 residues long. CDR1 is LGHNA, CDR2 YNFKEQ, per germline. Trimming took 0 bases from V and 2 from J; bases not matched to a gene: 2. The CDR3 loop is CASSQETGGAYEQYF. DNA for the CDR3: TGTGCCAGCAGCCAAGAGACAGGGGGGGCCTACGAGCAGTACTTC.

This chain links TRBV7-9 with TRBJ2-1; TRBD2 matches at 11 bases. CDR3 size: 17 residues. The V segment lost 4 bases and the J segment 7 bases; nucleotides outside the gene matches: 12. Germline CDR1 and CDR2: SEHNR and FQNEAQ (reference sequence). CDR3 nucleotide sequence: TGTGCCAGCAGCTCTACGTTCCTAGCGGGAGGTGGAAATGAGCAGTTCTTC. This sequence encodes CASSSTFLAGGGNEQFF.

This sequence joins TRBV10-1 and TRBJ1-1; D is ambiguous. This CDR3 region has 14 residues. In germline, CDR1 is WNHNN, CDR2 SYGVQD (reference sequence). The V end lost 6 bases, the J end lost 4 bases, and 15 bases lay between the germline ends. The CDR3 DNA reads as TGCGCCAGCAGGTCCGTCGCCCGAGGCACTGAAGCTTTCTTT. Translation: CASRSVARGTEAFF.

In its sample, this clone was seen a few times. The chain uses TRBV28 and TRBJ1-2; D not resolved. The CDR3 covers 14 residues. The V end was cut by 4 bases, the J end by 8 bases, with 17 bases between. Germline CDR1 MDHEN, CDR2 SYDVKM. CDR3 region: CASSSPSYIWGYTF. In DNA form, the CDR3 reads TGTGCCAGCAGTTCCCCATCCTATATTTGGGGCTACACCTTC.

This clone was counted a few times. The rearrangement uses TRBV30 and TRBJ2-7, with 8 bases fitting TRBD1. This CDR3 comprises 15 residues. CDR1 GTSNPN and CDR2 SVGIG come from the germline V gene (reference sequence). With V trimmed by 3 bases and J by 2 bases, 9 bases remained unmatched. Written as DNA, the CDR3 is TGTGCCTGGAGCCCGAGGACAGGGATCACCTACGAGCAGTACTTC. The encoded protein is CAWSPRTGITYEQYF.

The genes are TRBV21-1 and TRBJ2-7; TRBD2, the D gene given by the table, was not confirmed from the DNA. TRBV21-1 is shown as a pseudogene. The length of the CDR3 is 14 residues. The CDR3 region is CARPRAGLSYEQYF. The DNA for the CDR3 is TGTGCCCGTCCTCGGGCGGGCCTCTCCTACGAGCAGTACTTC.

This chain connects TRBV10-1 to TRBJ2-7, with a possible D match to TRBD1 (6 bases). V dropped 6 bases and J dropped 6 bases, with 18 bases sitting between them. CDR1 is WNHNN, CDR2 SYGVQD, per germline (reference sequence). CDR3 length equals 14 residues. The CDR3 loop is CASSEDRLNGEQYF. The CDR3 nucleotides read TGCGCCAGCAGCGAAGACAGGTTAAACGGCGAGCAGTACTTC.

In nucleotides, the CDR3 is TGTGCCAGCAGACCCGGACTAGCGGCAGCCTACGAGCAGTACTTC. It yields the protein CASRPGLAAAYEQYF. The chain has TRBV4-2 and TRBJ2-7, with 10 bases lining up with TRBD2. With 6 bases clipped from V and 2 bases from J, the junction kept 7 bases outside the gene matches. Germline CDR1 and CDR2: LGHNA and YNFKEQ. The CDR3 has 15 residues.

The chain is built from TRBV18 and TRBJ2-3, with D unresolved. CDR3 length equals 15 residues. The V and J ends lost 3 bases and 2 bases respectively, with 12 bases between them. Germline V CDR1 and CDR2: KGHSH, LQKENI. This chain's CDR3 is CASSPLQSYTDTQYF. The CDR3, as DNA: TGTGCCAGCTCACCCTTACAGAGTTACACAGATACGCAGTATTTT.

This chain's CDR3 is CATSRGQGMNEQYF. The CDR3 DNA reads TGTGCCACCAGCAGAGGACAGGGGATGAACGAGCAGTACTTC. The chain couples TRBV15 to TRBJ2-7; TRBD1 matches at 8 bases. Germline CDR1 LNHNV, CDR2 YYDKDF (reference sequence). The CDR3 totals 14 residues. V dropped 1 base and J dropped 5; count of bases not matched to a gene: 4.

The chain combines TRBV25-1 with TRBJ1-5; weak D call: TRBD1 (6 bases). This CDR3 spans 15 amino acids. The germline CDR1 and CDR2 sequences are MGHDK and SYGVNS. V was trimmed by 6 bases and J by 0 bases, leaving 12 bases between them. The CDR3 nucleotides read TGTGCCAGCAGCTCAGGGGCGGATAGCAATCAGCCCCAGCATTTT. This translates into CASSSGADSNQPQHF.

The chain couples TRBV13 to TRBJ2-4; 7 nucleotides align to TRBD1. With V trimmed by 5 bases and J by 5 bases, 6 bases remained unmatched. CDR3 length: 14 residues. Germline V gives CDR1 PRHDT, CDR2 FYEKMQ (reference sequence). CDR3 residues: CASSIRDRQNIQYF. The CDR3 nucleotides read TGTGCCAGCAGCATCCGGGACAGACAAAACATTCAGTACTTC.

This clone has a single count. V usage is TRBV2 and J usage is TRBJ2-2; maybe TRBD1 (6 bases). CDR3 length: 13 amino acids. Trimming removed 8 bases at V and 7 bases at J, with 14 bases between. Per germline, CDR1 SNHLY and CDR2 FYNNEI. The CDR3 reads CASLKGEDGELFF. The DNA of the CDR3 is TGTGCCAGCCTCAAGGGGGAAGACGGGGAGCTGTTTTTT. The full variable domain, with the rest looked up from reference TRBV2 and TRBJ2-2, is EPEVTQTPSHQVTQMGQEVILRCVPISNHLYFYWYRQILGQKVEFLVSFYNNEISEKSEIFDDQFSVERPDGSNFTLKIRSTKLEDSAMYFCASLKGEDGELFFGEGSRLTVL.

This chain connects TRBV6-6 to TRBJ1-4; 10 bases match TRBD1. The CDR3 covers 14 residues. Germline V CDR1 and CDR2: MNHNY, SVGAGI (reference sequence). V dropped 5 bases and J dropped 8; count of bases not matched to a gene: 5. In DNA, the CDR3 is TGTGCCAGCAGTCCGGGACAGGGGAGGGAAAAACTGTTTTTT. This encodes CASSPGQGREKLFF.

This chain uses TRBV6-5 with TRBJ2-2, with D possibly being TRBD2 (6 bases). This CDR3 is built from 14 residues. Looked up from germline, CDR1 is MNHEY and CDR2 is SVGAGI. With 8 bases removed from V and 0 bases from J, the gap between germline ends came to 10 bases. The CDR3 DNA sequence: TGTGCCAGCTGGAGGGAGGCGAACACCGGGGAGCTGTTTTTT. Translation gives CASWREANTGELFF.

This clone was counted once. The chain links TRBV4-2 to TRBJ2-1, with D unclear. CDR1 is LGHNA and CDR2 is YNFKEQ in the germline V gene. V lost 1 base to trimming and J lost 10 bases, with 11 bases between them. The CDR3 is 13 residues long. The CDR3 loop reads CASSQGEVDEQFF. The CDR3 nucleotides are TGTGCCAGCAGCCAAGGTGAGGTAGACGAGCAGTTCTTC.

The chain employs TRBV7-2 and TRBJ1-5; D is undetermined. Germline CDR1 reads SGHTA; CDR2 reads FQGNSA. The CDR3 consists of 15 residues. V lost 4 bases and J 0 bases, leaving 10 bases between the germline ends. The CDR3 DNA follows: TGTGCCAGCAGCTGGAAGGCGGATAGCAATCAGCCCCAGCATTTT. Encoded protein: CASSWKADSNQPQHF.

The genes are TRBV5-1 and TRBJ2-5; 10 bases line up with TRBD1. CDR1 is SGHRS, CDR2 YFSETQ, per germline. V dropped 6 bases and J dropped 2; count of bases not matched to a gene: 7. The CDR3 length is 15 residues. CDR3 coding DNA: TGCGCCAGCACCTTTTCGGGACAGGGGCAAGAGACCCAGTACTTC. Encoded protein: CASTFSGQGQETQYF.

A few counts support this clone. The gene calls are TRBV27 and TRBJ2-5; TRBD2 agrees at 7 bases. V was clipped by 6 bases and J by 5 bases; unmatched bases: 12. The CDR3 length is 15 residues. Looked up from germline, CDR1 is MNHEY and CDR2 is SMNVEV (reference sequence). The CDR3 DNA reads as TGTGCCAGCAGCAACGGGGGGAGGTTTGGGGAGACCCAGTACTTC. Encoded protein: CASSNGGRFGETQYF.

Turning to this clone: Its ends do not fully match the called genes, so a read error is possible. The V gene is TRBV7-3, the J gene TRBJ2-2; D may be TRBD2 (7 bases). CDR1 SGHTA and CDR2 FQGTGA come from the germline V gene. The CDR3 loop spans 15 amino acids. The CDR3 reads CASSSSGGPTRELFF. DNA of the CDR3: TGTGCCAGCAGCTCGTCGGGGGGCCCCACCCGGGAGCTGTTTTTT.

The chain recombines TRBV27 with TRBJ2-3; TRBD2 matches 10 bases. Germline V lookup: CDR1 MNHEY, CDR2 SMNVEV (reference sequence). Germline trimming cut 3 bases from V and 6 bases from J; bases unmatched to any gene: 6. This CDR3 is built from 15 residues. Here the CDR3 DNA reads TGTGCCAGCAGTTTCGTTCTAGCGGGAGCTGATACGCAGTATTTT. The encoded protein is CASSFVLAGADTQYF.

As to this clone: Compared with germline, one end of the junction differs, possibly owing to a read error. V gene TRBV7-7 combines with J gene TRBJ2-7, with 12 nucleotides matching TRBD2. This CDR3 is 15 amino acids long. Germline V gene sequence: CDR1 SSHAT, CDR2 FNYEAQ (reference sequence). The DNA of the CDR3 is TGTGCTAGCAGTCAGCGACTAGCGGGAGCTGACGAGCAGTACTTC. Translated, it gives CASSQRLAGADEQYF.

The genes are TRBV5-1 and TRBJ2-1, with D possibly being TRBD2 (6 bases). The CDR3 loop spans 15 amino acids. Trimming removed 0 bases from V and 4 bases from J, with 11 bases in between. Per the germline V gene, CDR1 is SGHRS and CDR2 is YFSETQ. CDR3 DNA: TGCGCCAGCAGCTTGGATAGCGGAGGTTACAATGAGCAGTTCTTC. As protein: CASSLDSGGYNEQFF.

The V gene is TRBV28, the J gene TRBJ1-2; no reliable D call. From germline, CDR1 is MDHEN and CDR2 SYDVKM. The CDR3 loop spans 12 amino acids. The V and J ends lost 7 bases and 5 bases respectively, with 11 bases between them. CDR3 sequence: CASTRSSYGYTF. CDR3 nucleotides: TGTGCCAGCACGAGATCTTCTTATGGCTACACCTTC.

The J gene is TRBJ2-7, the V gene TRBV6-5; 7 nucleotides align to TRBD2. The J segment lost 3 bases and the V segment lost 6 bases, leaving 8 bases of the junction unmatched. Looked up from germline, CDR1 is MNHEY and CDR2 is SVGAGI. This CDR3 has 14 amino acids. The CDR3 loop reads CASSQRLAVYEQYF. The CDR3 region has the DNA TGTGCCAGCAGCCAGCGGCTAGCGGTCTACGAGCAGTACTTC.

The rearrangement uses TRBV5-1 and TRBJ1-4; D uncertain. The CDR3 totals 15 residues. The germline V and J ends were trimmed by 1 base and 5 bases, with 12 bases remaining between them. Per the germline V gene, CDR1 is SGHRS and CDR2 is YFSETQ. The CDR3, as DNA: TGCGCCAGCAGCTTGTCGTGGCAGTCGAATGAAAAACTGTTTTTT. It codes for CASSLSWQSNEKLFF.

The rearrangement joins TRBV11-2 to TRBJ1-4; D perhaps matches TRBD1 (6 bases). The CDR3 spans 12 residues. Germline assignment: CDR1 SGHAT and CDR2 FQNNGV. V was pared by 10 bases and J by 8 bases, with 14 bases between. The CDR3 loop is CATTGMQEKLFF. The CDR3 coding sequence is TGTGCCACCACAGGGATGCAGGAAAAACTGTTTTTT.